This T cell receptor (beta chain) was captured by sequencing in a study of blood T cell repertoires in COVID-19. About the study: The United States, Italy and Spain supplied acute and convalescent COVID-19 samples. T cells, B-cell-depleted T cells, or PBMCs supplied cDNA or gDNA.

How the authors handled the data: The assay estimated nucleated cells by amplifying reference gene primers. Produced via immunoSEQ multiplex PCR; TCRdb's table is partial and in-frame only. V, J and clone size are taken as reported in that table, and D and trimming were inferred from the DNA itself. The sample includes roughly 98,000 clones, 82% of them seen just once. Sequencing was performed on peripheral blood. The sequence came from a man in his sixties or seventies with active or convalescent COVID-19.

The CDR3 loop is CASSSPRAKNIQYF. CDR3 sequence (DNA): TGTGCCAGCAGTTCCCCCAGGGCCAAAAACATTCAGTACTTC. The chain employs TRBV6-5 and TRBJ2-4; D is unclear. Trimming shortened V by 4 bases and J by 1 base, and 8 bases separated the two germline ends. This CDR3 is 14 amino acids long. Germline CDR1 MNHEY, CDR2 SVGAGI.